This T cell receptor (beta chain) emerged from a study of blood T cell repertoires in COVID-19. On the study more broadly: Sample material is recorded as cDNA or gDNA derived from T cells, B-cell-depleted T cells, or PBMCs.

Germline V gene data show CDR1 as SGDLS and CDR2 as YYNGEE. Trimming cost V 3 bases and J 1 base; bases outside gene matches: 10. The CDR3 extends over 19 amino acids. Per the original data handling: Reference gene primer amplification in the assay estimated nucleated cell counts. Sequenced by immunoSEQ multiplex PCR; TCRdb stores in-frame clones only, minus some. That table supplies the V and J calls and clone size; D and trimming were determined from the DNA. The data contain roughly 250,000 clones, roughly 80% of them singletons. This sequence joins TRBV9 and TRBJ2-1; TRBD2 matches 13 bases. The receptor was isolated from an elderly woman with active or convalescent COVID-19. The sequenced sample was peripheral blood. The DNA of the CDR3 is TGTGCCAGCAGCGACCTACTAGCGGGGGGGCAAATGTCCTACAATGAGCAGTTCTTC. Its protein product is CASSDLLAGGQMSYNEQFF.